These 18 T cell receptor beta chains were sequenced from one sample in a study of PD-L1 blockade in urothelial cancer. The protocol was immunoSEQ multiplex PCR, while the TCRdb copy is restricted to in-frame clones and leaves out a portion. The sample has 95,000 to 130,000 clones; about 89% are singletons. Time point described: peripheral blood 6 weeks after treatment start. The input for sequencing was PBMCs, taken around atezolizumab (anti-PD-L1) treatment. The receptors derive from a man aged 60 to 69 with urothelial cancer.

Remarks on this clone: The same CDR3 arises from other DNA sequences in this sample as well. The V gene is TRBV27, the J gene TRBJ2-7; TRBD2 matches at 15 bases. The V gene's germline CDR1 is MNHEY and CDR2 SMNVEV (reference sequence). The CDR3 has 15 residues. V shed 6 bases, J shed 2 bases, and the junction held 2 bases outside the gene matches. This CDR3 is CASRRTSGRAYEQYF. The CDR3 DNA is TGTGCCAGCAGGCGGACTAGCGGGAGGGCCTACGAGCAGTACTTC.

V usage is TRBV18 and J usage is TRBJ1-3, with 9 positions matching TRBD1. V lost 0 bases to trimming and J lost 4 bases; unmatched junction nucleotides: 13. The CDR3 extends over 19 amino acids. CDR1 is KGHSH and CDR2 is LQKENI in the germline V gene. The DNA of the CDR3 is TGTGCCAGCTCACCACCTCGGGGACAGGGAAGTTCTGCGGGAAACACCATATATTTT. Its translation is CASSPPRGQGSSAGNTIYF.

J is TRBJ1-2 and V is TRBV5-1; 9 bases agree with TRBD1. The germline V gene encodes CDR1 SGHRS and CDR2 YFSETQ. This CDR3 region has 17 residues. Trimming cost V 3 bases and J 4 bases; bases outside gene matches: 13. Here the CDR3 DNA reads TGCGCCAGCAGCTCAGCCGGGACAGGGATCGGGGCCTATGGCTACACCTTC. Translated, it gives CASSSAGTGIGAYGYTF.

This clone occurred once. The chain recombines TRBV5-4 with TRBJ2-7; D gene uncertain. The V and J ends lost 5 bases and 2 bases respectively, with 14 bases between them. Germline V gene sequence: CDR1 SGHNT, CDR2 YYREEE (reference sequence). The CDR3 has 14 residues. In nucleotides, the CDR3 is TGTGCCAGCAGTCCCGGGTTTCGCCCCTACGAGCAGTACTTC. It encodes CASSPGFRPYEQYF.

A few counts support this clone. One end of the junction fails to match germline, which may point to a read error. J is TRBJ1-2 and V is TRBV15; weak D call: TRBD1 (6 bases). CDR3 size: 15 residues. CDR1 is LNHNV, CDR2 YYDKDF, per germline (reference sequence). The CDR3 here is CATSREGQKDYGYTF. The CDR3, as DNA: TGTGCCACCAGCCGAGAAGGACAGAAGGACTATGGCTACACCTTC.

CDR3 coding DNA: TGTGCCAGCAGCCTGTCCCACGAGCAGTACTTC. Its translation: CASSLSHEQYF. The J gene is TRBJ2-7, the V gene TRBV11-3; the D is unclear. The CDR3 spans 11 residues. Germline V CDR1 and CDR2: SGHNT, YENEEA. Trimming removed 5 bases at V and 5 bases at J, with 7 bases between.

CDR3: CASSLGDLDSPQQFF. In DNA form, the CDR3 reads TGCGCCAGCAGCTTGGGGGACTTAGATAGCCCCCAGCAGTTCTTC. The chain links TRBV5-1 to TRBJ2-1, with a possible D match to TRBD2 (6 bases). The germline CDR1 and CDR2 sequences are SGHRS and YFSETQ. V lost 0 bases and J 11 bases, leaving 18 bases between the germline ends. This CDR3 is built from 15 residues.

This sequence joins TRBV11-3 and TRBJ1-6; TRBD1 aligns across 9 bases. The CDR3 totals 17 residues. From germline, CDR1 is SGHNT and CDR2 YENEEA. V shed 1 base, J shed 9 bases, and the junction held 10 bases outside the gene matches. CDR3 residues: CASSLGGTGKIGSPLHF. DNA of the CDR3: TGTGCCAGCAGCTTAGGAGGGACAGGGAAAATAGGTTCACCCCTCCACTTT.

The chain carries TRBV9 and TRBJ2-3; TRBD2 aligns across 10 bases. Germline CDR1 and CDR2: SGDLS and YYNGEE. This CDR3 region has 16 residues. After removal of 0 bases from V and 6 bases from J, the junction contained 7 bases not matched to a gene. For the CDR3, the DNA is TGTGCCAGCAGCGTAGTTAGCGGGGGGATCTCGGATACGCAGTATTTT. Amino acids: CASSVVSGGISDTQYF. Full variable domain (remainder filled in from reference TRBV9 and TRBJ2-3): DSGVTQTPKHLITATGQRVTLRCSPRSGDLSVYWYQQSLDQGLQFLIQYYNGEERAKGNILERFSAQQFPDLHSELNLSSLELGDSALYFCASSVVSGGISDTQYFGPGTRLTVL.

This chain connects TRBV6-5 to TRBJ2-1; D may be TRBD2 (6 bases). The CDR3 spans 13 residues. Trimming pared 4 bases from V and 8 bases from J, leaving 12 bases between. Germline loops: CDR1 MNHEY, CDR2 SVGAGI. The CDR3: CASSSPLADEQFF. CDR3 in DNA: TGTGCCAGCAGTTCCCCACTAGCAGATGAGCAGTTCTTC.

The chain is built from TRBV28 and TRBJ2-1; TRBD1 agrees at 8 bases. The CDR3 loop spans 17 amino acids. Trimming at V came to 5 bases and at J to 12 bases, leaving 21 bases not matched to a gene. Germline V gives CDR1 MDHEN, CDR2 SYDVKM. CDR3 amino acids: CASSGVTGGNPNPRQFF. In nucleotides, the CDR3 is TGTGCCAGCAGTGGAGTCACAGGGGGTAACCCAAACCCACGGCAGTTCTTC.

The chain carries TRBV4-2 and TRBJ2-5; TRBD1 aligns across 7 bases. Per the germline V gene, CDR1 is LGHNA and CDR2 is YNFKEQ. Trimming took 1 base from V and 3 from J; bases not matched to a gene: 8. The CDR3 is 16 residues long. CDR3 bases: TGTGCCAGCAGCCAAGGGGTTGGACAGGTCGAAGAGACCCAGTACTTC. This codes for CASSQGVGQVEETQYF.

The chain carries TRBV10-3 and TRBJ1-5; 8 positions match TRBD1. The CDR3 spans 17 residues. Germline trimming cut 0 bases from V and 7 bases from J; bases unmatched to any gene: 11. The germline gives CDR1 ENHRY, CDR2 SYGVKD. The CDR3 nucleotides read TGTGCCATCAGTGAGTCTAGGACAGGGAGGAGTGGGCAGCCCCAGCATTTT. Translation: CAISESRTGRSGQPQHF.

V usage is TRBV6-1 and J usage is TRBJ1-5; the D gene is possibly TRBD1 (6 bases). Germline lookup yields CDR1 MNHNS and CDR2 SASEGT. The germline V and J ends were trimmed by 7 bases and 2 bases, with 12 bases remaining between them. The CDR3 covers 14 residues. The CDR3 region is CASNPGTRNQPQHF. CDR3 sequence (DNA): TGTGCCAGCAACCCCGGGACACGCAATCAGCCCCAGCATTTT.

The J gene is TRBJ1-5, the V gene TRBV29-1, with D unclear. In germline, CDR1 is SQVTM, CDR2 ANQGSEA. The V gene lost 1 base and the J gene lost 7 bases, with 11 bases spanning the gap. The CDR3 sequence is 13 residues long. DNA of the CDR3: TGCAGCGTTGAAGTCGGGGAGGGCCAGCCCCAGCATTTT. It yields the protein CSVEVGEGQPQHF. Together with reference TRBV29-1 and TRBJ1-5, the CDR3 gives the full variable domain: SAVISQKPSRDICQRGTSLTIQCQVDSQVTMMFWYRQQPGQSLTLIATANQGSEATYESGFVIDKFPISRPNLTFSTLTVSNMSPEDSSIYLCSVEVGEGQPQHFGDGTRLSIL.

The DNA for the CDR3 is TGTGCCAGCAGTTTATCGGTAGCGGCAGCCTACGAGCAGTACTTC. Translated: CASSLSVAAAYEQYF. The V gene is TRBV27, the J gene TRBJ2-7; D perhaps matches TRBD2 (6 bases). This CDR3 comprises 15 residues. The V gene's germline CDR1 is MNHEY and CDR2 SMNVEV (reference sequence). V dropped 0 bases and J dropped 2 bases, with 11 bases sitting between them.

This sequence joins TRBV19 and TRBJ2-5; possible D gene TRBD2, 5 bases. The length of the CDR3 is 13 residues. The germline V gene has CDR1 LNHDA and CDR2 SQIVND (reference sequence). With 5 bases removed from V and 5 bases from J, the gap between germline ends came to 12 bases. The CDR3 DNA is TGTGCCAGTAGTTGGGTTCGAGGGGAGACCCAGTACTTC. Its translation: CASSWVRGETQYF. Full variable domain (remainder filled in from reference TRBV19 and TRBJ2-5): DGGITQSPKYLFRKEGQNVTLSCEQNLNHDAMYWYRQDPGQGLRLIYYSQIVNDFQKGDIAEGYSVSREKKESFPLTVTSAQKNPTAFYLCASSWVRGETQYFGPGTRLLVL.

DNA for the CDR3: TGTGCCAGTATCGCCCGGGGGGCTCGTTACACCGGGGAGCTGTTTTTT. As protein: CASIARGARYTGELFF. The chain joins TRBV19 to TRBJ2-2; D is possibly TRBD2 (7 bases). Trimming took 7 bases from V and 3 from J, leaving 18 bases between them. CDR1 and CDR2 (germline): LNHDA, SQIVND (reference sequence). CDR3 length: 16 amino acids.